The T cell receptor beta chain under discussion was sequenced for a study of response to subunit inactivated influenza vaccine. TCRdb re-derived calls from the RT-PCR reads in MiXCR, one entry per CDR3 protein. The sample holds 500,000 to 700,000 distinct CDR3 sequences, less than 25% seen once. The germline V gene has CDR1 LGHNA and CDR2 YSLEER. Trimming cost V 3 bases and J 1 base, with 9 bases left between them. The CDR3 runs 14 residues. This clonotype was observed a few times. This sample also belongs to another study, concerning T cells expressing NK-cell markers. According to that study: The cDNA for TCR beta came from 5'RACE template switching with UMIs. Whether expanded NKG2C+ T cell clones recognized HCMV stayed uncertain.

This specimen consisted of CD4+ T cells sorted from PBMCs, obtained roughly 12 days after vaccination. The receptor's source is a middle-aged man who received an inactivated influenza vaccine. This rearrangement joins TRBV4-3 to TRBJ1-1; D not certain. The CDR3 DNA reads as TGCGCCAGCAGCCAGTATACAACGAACACTGAAGCTTTCTTT. Amino acid sequence: CASSQYTTNTEAFF.